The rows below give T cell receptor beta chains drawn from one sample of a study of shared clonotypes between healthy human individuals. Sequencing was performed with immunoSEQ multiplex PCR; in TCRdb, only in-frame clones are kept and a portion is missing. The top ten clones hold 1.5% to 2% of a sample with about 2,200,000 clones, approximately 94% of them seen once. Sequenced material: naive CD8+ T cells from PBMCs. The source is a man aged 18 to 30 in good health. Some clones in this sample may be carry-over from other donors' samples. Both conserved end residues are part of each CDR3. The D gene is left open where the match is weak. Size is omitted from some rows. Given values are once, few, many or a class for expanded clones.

cdr3_nt: TGTGCCATCAGTGAACCCCCAGGTACCGGGGAGCTGTTTTTT; cdr3_aa: CAISEPPGTGELFF; clone_size: few; d_call: NA; j_call: TRBJ2-2; v_call: TRBV10-3; cdr3_length: 14
cdr3_nt: TGTGCCACCAGGGCGGGAGGGGAGGGGCCTGAAGCTTTCTTT; cdr3_aa: CATRAGGEGPEAFF; clone_size: NA; d_call: NA; j_call: TRBJ1-1; v_call: TRBV6-1; cdr3_length: 14
cdr3_nt: TGCGCCACTGGAACCGGGACAGAGACGAACACCGGGGAGCTGTTTTTT; cdr3_aa: CATGTGTETNTGELFF; clone_size: NA; d_call: TRBD1; j_call: TRBJ2-2; v_call: TRBV5-1; cdr3_length: 16
cdr3_nt: TGTGCCAGCAGTTACAGGGACGGCGGCTACGAGCAGTACTTC; cdr3_aa: CASSYRDGGYEQYF; clone_size: NA; d_call: NA; j_call: TRBJ2-7; v_call: TRBV7-2; cdr3_length: 14
cdr3_nt: TGTGCCAGCAGTTTGTCGGGCAGGGGGTACGAGCAGTACTTC; cdr3_aa: CASSLSGRGYEQYF; clone_size: NA; d_call: TRBD1; j_call: TRBJ2-7; v_call: TRBV28; cdr3_length: 14
cdr3_nt: TGTGCCAGCAGCCATTCGGGGGGGTTCTCCTACAATGAGCAGTTCTTC; cdr3_aa: CASSHSGGFSYNEQFF; clone_size: NA; d_call: TRBD2; j_call: TRBJ2-1; v_call: TRBV27; cdr3_length: 16
cdr3_nt: TGTGCCAGCAGCCCTGGGGGGCTCTCCTACAATGAGCAGTTCTTC; cdr3_aa: CASSPGGLSYNEQFF; clone_size: NA; d_call: NA; j_call: TRBJ2-1; v_call: TRBV9; cdr3_length: 15
cdr3_nt: TGTGCCAGCACTCCCGTCACATCCCCTAAAAGCACTGAAGCTTTCTTT; cdr3_aa: CASTPVTSPKSTEAFF; clone_size: few; d_call: NA; j_call: TRBJ1-1; v_call: TRBV7-9; cdr3_length: 16
cdr3_nt: TGTGCCAGCAGCCCGTCCCAGGGACCTTTTACAGATACGCAGTATTTT; cdr3_aa: CASSPSQGPFTDTQYF; clone_size: NA; d_call: NA; j_call: TRBJ2-3; v_call: TRBV7-9; cdr3_length: 16
cdr3_nt: TGTGCCAGCAGTCTGAACACCGGGGAGCTGTTTTTT; cdr3_aa: CASSLNTGELFF; clone_size: NA; d_call: NA; j_call: TRBJ2-2; v_call: TRBV9; cdr3_length: 12
cdr3_nt: TGCGCCAGCAGCCTAGGTTACGAGCAGTACTTC; cdr3_aa: CASSLGYEQYF; clone_size: NA; d_call: NA; j_call: TRBJ2-7; v_call: TRBV4-1; cdr3_length: 11